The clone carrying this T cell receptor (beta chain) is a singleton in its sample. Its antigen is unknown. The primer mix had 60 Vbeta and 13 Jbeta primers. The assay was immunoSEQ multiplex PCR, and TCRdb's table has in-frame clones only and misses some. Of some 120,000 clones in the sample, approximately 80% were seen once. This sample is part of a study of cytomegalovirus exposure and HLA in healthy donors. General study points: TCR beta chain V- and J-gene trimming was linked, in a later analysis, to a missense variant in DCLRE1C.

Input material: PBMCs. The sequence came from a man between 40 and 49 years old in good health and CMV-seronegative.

CDR3 DNA: TGCGCCAGCAGCCAAGCCCGGGGAGGGTTTCGGGGTTTTACTGAAGCTTTCTTT. Amino acids: CASSQARGGFRGFTEAFF. The rearrangement uses TRBV4-1 and TRBJ1-1; D uncertain. Looked up from germline, CDR1 is MGHRA and CDR2 is YSYEKL. There are 18 residues in the CDR3. Trimming shortened V by 1 base and J by 5 bases, and 23 bases separated the two germline ends.